Given below is one T cell receptor beta chain in context. This CDR3 comprises 13 residues. Germline V gene lookup returns CDR1 MNHEY and CDR2 SVGEGT. These data are taken from a study of T cells expressing NK-cell markers. Overall study: The authors derived TCR beta repertoires from sorted CD3+CD56+NKG2C+, CD3+CD56+NKG2C- and CD3+CD56-NKG2C+ T cells. Seven donors tested HCMV-seropositive and one tested seronegative among the eight sequenced.

With the 5' RACE reads reprocessed, TCRdb shows one record per CDR3 protein and no DNA. In total, the table holds 350,000 to 500,000 distinct CDR3 sequences. The clonotype originates from a woman aged 18-70 years in good health. The sample taken for sequencing was blood T cells: a sorted CD56 or NKG2C T cell subset, CD4+ or CD8+ T cells, or bulk PBMC T cells (not recorded which). The rearrangement links TRBV6-2 or TRBV6-3 to TRBJ2-7. The CDR3 sequence: CASSYGRAYEQYF.